The 13 T cell receptor beta chains listed next were all sequenced from one sample in a study of CD8 T cells in ankylosing spondylitis. Via MiXCR, TCRdb re-called the 5' RACE reads, giving one row per CDR3 protein. The sample carries 300,000 to 350,000 distinct CDR3 sequences, around a tenth recorded once. The sequenced sample consisted of blood, either unsorted or a sorted T cell fraction (not recorded which). All receptors come from a female donor with ankylosing spondylitis or in good health (not recorded which).

This clonotype was seen a handful of times. This chain joins TRBV12-3 or TRBV12-4 and TRBJ1-5; D might be TRBD1 (6 bases). V lost 5 bases and J lost 6, with 14 bases in between. The CDR3 is 14 residues long. CDR3 in amino acids: CASSPSQGGQPQHF. The CDR3 DNA follows: TGTGCCAGCAGTCCCTCACAGGGAGGTCAGCCCCAGCATTTT.

The chain carries TRBV4-2 and TRBJ2-7; D is uncertain. The V end was cut by 3 bases, the J end by 5 bases, with 17 bases between. CDR1 LGHNA and CDR2 YNFKEQ come from the germline V gene. The CDR3 extends over 15 amino acids. In DNA, the CDR3 is TGTGCCAGCAGCCATAAAAAAAGCGATTCGGACGAGCAGTACTTC. It yields the protein CASSHKKSDSDEQYF.

There are a few counts of this clonotype. This chain joins TRBV12-3 or TRBV12-4 and TRBJ1-2; no clear D. The CDR3 is made up of 12 amino acids. The V end lost 2 bases, the J end lost 8 bases, and 9 bases lay between the germline ends. The CDR3 region is CASSLYPEGYTF. The CDR3 DNA follows: TGTGCCAGCAGTTTATACCCGGAGGGCTACACCTTC.

This clonotype has ten or more counts. The DNA of the CDR3 is TGCGCCAGCAGCTTGGAAACAGGGGGTAACACCGGGGAGCTGTTTTTT. Protein: CASSLETGGNTGELFF. J is TRBJ2-2 and V is TRBV5-1, with 8 bases aligning to TRBD1. The J segment lost 2 bases and the V segment lost 0 bases, leaving 3 bases of the junction unmatched. This CDR3 has 16 residues. CDR1 is SGHRS and CDR2 is YFSETQ in the germline V gene.

This clonotype was seen at least ten times. J is TRBJ2-2 and V is TRBV7-2; possible D gene TRBD2, 6 bases. The ends were cut back, 4 bases at V and 7 bases at J, with 19 bases in the middle. Germline values: CDR1 SGHTA, CDR2 FQGNSA. CDR3 length: 16 residues. CDR3 sequence (DNA): TGTGCCAGCAGCTGGACGTCCACGGGAGAAGTCGGGGAGCTGTTTTTT. Translated, it gives CASSWTSTGEVGELFF.

This sequence joins TRBV12-3 or TRBV12-4 and TRBJ1-1; D ambiguous. The V and J ends lost 6 bases and 4 bases respectively, with 15 bases between them. This CDR3 contains 14 residues. This CDR3 is CASRLTVPGTEAFF. CDR3 bases: TGTGCCAGCAGACTAACAGTTCCAGGCACTGAAGCTTTCTTT.

This clonotype was seen ten or more times. This chain uses TRBV20-1 with TRBJ1-5; D possibly corresponds to TRBD1 (6 bases). The V end lost 4 bases, the J end lost 4 bases, and 8 bases lay between the germline ends. The V gene's germline CDR1 is DFQATT and CDR2 SNEGSKA (reference sequence). This CDR3 region has 12 residues. CDR3 in DNA: TGCAGTGCTAAAACAGGGAATCAGCCCCAGCATTTT. It yields the protein CSAKTGNQPQHF.

This clonotype was counted ten times or more. This chain uses TRBV20-1 with TRBJ2-7, with 8 bases aligning to TRBD1. From germline, CDR1 is DFQATT and CDR2 SNEGSKA (reference sequence). V shed 5 bases and J 3 bases; nucleotides not matched to a gene: 3. This CDR3 is 12 amino acids long. Here the CDR3 DNA reads TGCAGTGCTCGACAGGGGATCTACGAGCAGTACTTC. It encodes CSARQGIYEQYF.

The table lists this clonotype with many counts. The rearrangement links TRBV20-1 to TRBJ1-6; D is possibly TRBD1 (6 bases). This CDR3 is 16 amino acids long. Trimming stripped 2 bases from V and 5 bases from J, with 16 bases between. CDR1 and CDR2 from the germline V gene are DFQATT and SNEGSKA (reference sequence). This chain's CDR3 is CSARPAQGLDNSPLHF. The CDR3 nucleotides are TGCAGTGCTAGACCAGCACAGGGTTTAGATAATTCACCCCTCCACTTT.

In this sample, this clonotype turned up many times. The chain has TRBV7-9 and TRBJ2-1, with 8 bases fitting TRBD2. With V trimmed by 1 base and J by 4 bases, 6 bases remained unmatched. The CDR3 is made up of 16 amino acids. Germline V gene data show CDR1 as SEHNR and CDR2 as FQNEAQ (reference sequence). The CDR3: CASSLESAGAYNEQFF. DNA for the CDR3: TGTGCCAGCAGCTTAGAGTCAGCGGGGGCGTACAATGAGCAGTTCTTC.

There are many counts of this clonotype. V usage is TRBV7-2 and J usage is TRBJ2-3; D remains ambiguous. The germline V gene has CDR1 SGHTA and CDR2 FQGNSA. The CDR3 covers 13 residues. V lost 3 bases, J lost 1 base, and 5 bases lay in between. The CDR3 region is CASSFDGTDTQYF. The CDR3 coding sequence is TGTGCCAGCAGCTTCGACGGCACAGATACGCAGTATTTT. The full variable domain, with the rest looked up from reference TRBV7-2 and TRBJ2-3, is GAGVSQSPSNKVTEKGKDVELRCDPISGHTALYWYRQSLGQGLEFLIYFQGNSAPDKSGLPSDRFSAERTGGSVSTLTIQRTQQEDSAVYLCASSFDGTDTQYFGPGTRLTVL.

This clonotype was observed many times. The rearrangement links TRBV5-1 to TRBJ2-4; tentatively, D is TRBD2 (6 bases). Trimming took 0 bases from V and 7 from J, leaving 8 bases between them. Looked up from germline, CDR1 is SGHRS and CDR2 is YFSETQ. The CDR3 consists of 13 residues. The CDR3 reads CASSLDGGNIQYF. CDR3 nucleotide sequence: TGCGCCAGCAGCTTGGACGGGGGTAACATTCAGTACTTC.

At least ten counts were recorded for this clonotype. V gene TRBV5-1 combines with J gene TRBJ2-4, with a tentative D call TRBD1 (6 bases). Trimming took 4 bases from V and 2 from J, leaving 10 bases between them. CDR3 length: 14 residues. Germline CDR1 and CDR2: SGHRS and YFSETQ. This CDR3 reads CASSGDNPKNIQYF. The DNA of the CDR3 is TGCGCCAGCAGCGGGGACAATCCCAAAAACATTCAGTACTTC.